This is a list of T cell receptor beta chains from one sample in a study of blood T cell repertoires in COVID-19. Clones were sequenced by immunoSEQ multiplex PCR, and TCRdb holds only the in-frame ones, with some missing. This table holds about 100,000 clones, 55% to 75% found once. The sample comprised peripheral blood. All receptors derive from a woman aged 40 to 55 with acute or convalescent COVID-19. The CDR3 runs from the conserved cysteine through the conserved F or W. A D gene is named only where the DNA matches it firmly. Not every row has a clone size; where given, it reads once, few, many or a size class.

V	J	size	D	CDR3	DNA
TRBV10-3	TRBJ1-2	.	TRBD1	CAISPGQGASYGYTF	TGTGCCATCAGCCCTGGACAGGGGGCAAGTTATGGCTACACCTTC
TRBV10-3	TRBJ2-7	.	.	CAISDPDWPPYEQYF	TGTGCCATCAGTGACCCGGACTGGCCCCCCTACGAGCAGTACTTC
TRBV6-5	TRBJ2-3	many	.	CASSPGHSTDTQYF	TGTGCCAGCAGTCCGGGACACAGCACAGATACGCAGTATTTT
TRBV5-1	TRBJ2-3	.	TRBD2	CASSLGSGGFTDTQYF	TGCGCCAGCAGCTTGGGGAGCGGGGGATTCACAGATACGCAGTATTTT
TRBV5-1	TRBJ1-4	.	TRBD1	CASSIGDRGDEKLFF	TGCGCCAGCAGCATCGGGGACAGGGGTGATGAAAAACTGTTTTTT
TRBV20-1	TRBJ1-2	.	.	CSASPVLDNYGYTF	TGCAGTGCTAGTCCCGTCCTAGACAACTATGGCTACACCTTC
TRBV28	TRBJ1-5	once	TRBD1	CASRGGQYNQPQHF	TGTGCCAGCAGGGGGGGACAGTACAATCAGCCCCAGCATTTT
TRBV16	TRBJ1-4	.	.	CASSSSGQGMGEKLFF	.
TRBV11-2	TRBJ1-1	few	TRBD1	CASSLGGSGQGWTEAFF	TGTGCCAGCAGCTTAGGGGGATCTGGACAGGGATGGACTGAAGCTTTCTTT
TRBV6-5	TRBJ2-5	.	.	CASRDSSQETQYF	TGTGCCAGCAGGGACTCCTCACAAGAGACCCAGTACTTC
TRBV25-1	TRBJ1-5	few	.	CASSELQPQHF	TGTGCCAGCAGTGAACTTCAGCCCCAGCATTTT
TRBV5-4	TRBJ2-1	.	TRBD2	CASSNSGGSSNEQFF	TGTGCCAGCAGCAATAGCGGGGGGTCCAGCAATGAGCAGTTCTTC
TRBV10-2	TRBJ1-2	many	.	CASRGLYGYTF	TGCGCCAGCAGGGGGCTCTATGGCTACACCTTC
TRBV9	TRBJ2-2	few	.	CASSVSGITGELFF	TGTGCCAGCAGCGTTTCAGGGATCACCGGGGAGCTGTTTTTT
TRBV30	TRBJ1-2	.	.	CAWYLSGYGYTF	TGTGCCTGGTATCTTTCAGGCTATGGCTACACCTTC
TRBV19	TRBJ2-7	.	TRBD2	CASSGGPYEQYF	TGTGCCAGTTCGGGGGGGCCCTACGAGCAGTACTTC
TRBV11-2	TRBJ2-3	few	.	CASGAGSTDTQYF	TGTGCCAGCGGCGCGGGGTCCACAGATACGCAGTATTTT
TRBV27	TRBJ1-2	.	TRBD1	CASSTLHRGSNYGYTF	TGTGCCAGCAGCACTCTCCACAGGGGGTCTAACTATGGCTACACCTTC
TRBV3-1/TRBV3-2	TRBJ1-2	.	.	CASSSLGGYTF	TGTGCCAGCAGCTCACTAGGAGGCTACACCTTC
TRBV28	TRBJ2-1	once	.	CASCRGVLVNEQFF	TGTGCCAGCTGCAGGGGCGTTTTGGTAAATGAGCAGTTCTTC
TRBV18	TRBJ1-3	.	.	CASSPAGAGGNTIYF	TGTGCCAGCTCACCTGCGGGGGCAGGTGGAAACACCATATATTTT
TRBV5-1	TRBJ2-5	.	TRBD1	CASSLVPGTAEETQYF	TGCGCCAGCAGCTTGGTCCCGGGGACAGCTGAAGAGACCCAGTACTTC
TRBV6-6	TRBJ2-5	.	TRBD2	CASSLAGDQETQYF	TGTGCCAGCAGTTTAGCGGGGGACCAAGAGACCCAGTACTTC
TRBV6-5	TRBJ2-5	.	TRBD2	CASSYRGLVVETQYF	TGTGCCAGCAGTTACAGGGGACTAGTCGTTGAGACCCAGTACTTC
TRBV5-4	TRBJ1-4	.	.	CASSSQGTNEKLFF	TGTGCCAGCAGCTCCCAGGGAACTAATGAAAAACTGTTTTTT
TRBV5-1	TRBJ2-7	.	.	CASSFDKEQYF	TGCGCCAGCAGCTTTGACAAGGAGCAGTACTTC
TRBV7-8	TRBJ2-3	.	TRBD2	CASSWTSGGTGDTQYF	TGTGCCAGCAGCTGGACTAGCGGGGGGACAGGGGATACGCAGTATTTT
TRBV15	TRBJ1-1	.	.	CATSRDLEGTTEAFF	TGTGCCACCAGCAGAGATTTAGAGGGGACTACTGAAGCTTTCTTT
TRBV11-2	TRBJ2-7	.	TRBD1	CASSLRTGSHEQYF	TGTGCCAGCAGCCTGCGGACAGGGTCCCACGAGCAGTACTTC
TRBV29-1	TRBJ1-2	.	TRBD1	CSVEDDRGHGYGYTF	TGCAGCGTTGAAGATGACAGGGGGCATGGCTATGGCTACACCTTC
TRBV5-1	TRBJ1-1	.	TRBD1	CASSVGGVETEAFF	TGCGCCAGCAGCGTAGGGGGCGTTGAGACTGAAGCTTTCTTT
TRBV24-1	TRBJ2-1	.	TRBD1	CATSDHRDRDREQFF	TGTGCCACCAGTGACCACCGGGACAGGGATCGTGAGCAGTTCTTC
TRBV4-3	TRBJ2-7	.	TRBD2	CASSQDSGGGYEQYF	TGCGCCAGCAGCCAAGATAGCGGGGGCGGGTACGAGCAGTACTTC
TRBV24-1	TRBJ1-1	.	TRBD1	CATSDKGQGEVEAFF	TGTGCCACCAGTGACAAGGGACAGGGGGAGGTTGAAGCTTTCTTT
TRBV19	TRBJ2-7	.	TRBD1	CASSIDGWGRGPYEQYF	TGTGCCAGTAGTATTGACGGGTGGGGCAGGGGGCCGTACGAGCAGTACTTC
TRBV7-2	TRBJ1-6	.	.	CASSLEAGTNSPLHF	TGTGCCAGCAGCTTAGAGGCAGGAACCAATTCACCCCTCCACTTT
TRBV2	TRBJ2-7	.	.	CASSGQSYEQYF	TGTGCCAGCAGTGGACAGTCCTACGAGCAGTACTTC
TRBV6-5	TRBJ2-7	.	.	CASRRDGPHEQYF	TGTGCCAGCAGGAGGGATGGTCCCCACGAGCAGTACTTC
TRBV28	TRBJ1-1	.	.	CASSPSGGRRGAFF	TGTGCCAGCAGCCCTTCGGGGGGTCGAAGAGGAGCTTTCTTT
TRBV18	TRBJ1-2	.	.	CASSPFLAGEGYTF	TGTGCCAGCTCACCCTTTTTGGCAGGGGAAGGCTACACCTTC
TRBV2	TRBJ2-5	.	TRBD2	CASSAQLAGEETQYF	TGTGCCAGCAGTGCCCAGCTAGCGGGGGAAGAGACCCAGTACTTC
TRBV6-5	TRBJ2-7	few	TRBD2	CASKPGGGRSYEQYF	TGTGCCAGCAAACCCGGGGGGGGCCGCTCCTACGAGCAGTACTTC
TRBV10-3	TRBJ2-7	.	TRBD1	CAISQGVAYEQYF	TGTGCCATTTCACAGGGGGTCGCCTACGAGCAGTACTTC
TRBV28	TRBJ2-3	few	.	CASSSPSWDTTDTQYF	TGTGCCAGCAGTTCCCCGAGCTGGGACACCACAGATACGCAGTATTTT
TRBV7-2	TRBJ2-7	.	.	CASSRTGLYEQYF	TGTGCCAGCAGCCGCACAGGGTTATACGAGCAGTACTTC
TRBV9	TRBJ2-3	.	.	CASSPEVGGASTDTQYF	TGTGCCAGCAGCCCCGAGGTAGGGGGGGCGAGCACAGATACGCAGTATTTT
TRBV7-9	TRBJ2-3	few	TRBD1	CASSAGTGDTDTQYF	TGTGCCAGCAGCGCCGGGACAGGGGACACAGATACGCAGTATTTT
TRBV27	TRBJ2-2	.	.	CASRRLTNTGELFF	TGTGCCAGCAGACGCCTAACGAACACCGGGGAGCTGTTTTTT
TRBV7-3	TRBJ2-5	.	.	CASSLTAEYQETQYF	TGTGCCAGCAGCTTAACTGCGGAGTACCAAGAGACCCAGTACTTC
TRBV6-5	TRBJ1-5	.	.	CASNSRGNQPQHF	TGTGCCAGCAACTCAAGGGGGAATCAGCCCCAGCATTTT
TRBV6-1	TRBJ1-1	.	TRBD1	CASSGGKRQGTTEAFF	TGTGCCAGCAGTGGGGGGAAACGACAGGGGACCACTGAAGCTTTCTTT
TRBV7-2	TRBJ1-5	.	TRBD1	CASSPGQNNQPQHF	TGTGCCAGCAGCCCGGGACAGAACAATCAGCCCCAGCATTTT
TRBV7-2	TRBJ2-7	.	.	CASSSRGTYEQYF	TGTGCCAGCAGCTCTAGAGGGACCTACGAGCAGTACTTC
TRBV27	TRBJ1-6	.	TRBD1	CASKGTVGLNSPLHF	TGTGCCAGCAAGGGGACAGTGGGGCTTAATTCACCCCTCCACTTT
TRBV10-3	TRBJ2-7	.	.	CAIRPEGRYEQYF	TGTGCCATCAGACCTGAGGGCCGTTACGAGCAGTACTTC
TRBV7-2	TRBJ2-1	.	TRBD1	CASSSRQGHNNEQFF	TGTGCCAGCAGCTCGAGACAGGGTCACAACAATGAGCAGTTCTTC
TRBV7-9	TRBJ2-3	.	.	CASSLSSTDTQYF	TGTGCCAGCAGCCTAAGTAGCACAGATACGCAGTATTTT
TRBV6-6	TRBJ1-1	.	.	CASVRDSMNTEAFF	TGTGCCAGCGTTCGAGACAGCATGAACACTGAAGCTTTCTTT
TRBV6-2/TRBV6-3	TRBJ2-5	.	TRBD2	CASSYEAGGTQYF	TGTGCCAGCAGTTACGAAGCGGGGGGGACCCAGTACTTC